This T cell receptor beta chain was recovered during a study of T cell responses to AZD1222 COVID-19 vaccine. Measured with immunoSEQ multiplex PCR; TCRdb has only the in-frame clones, and not every one. The sample shows 210,000 or so clones, roughly 94% of them seen only once. Study findings and constraints: Spike-specific TCR breadth and depth went up after people got two AZD1222 doses. Distributed over spike, vaccine-associated CD4 TCRs predominated at 160-218 and 743-854.

Notes on this clone: What it binds is unknown.

Trimming took off 4 bases at V and 3 bases at J, with 14 bases between the two ends. Germline CDR1 and CDR2: SGDLS and YYNGEE. CDR3 length: 14 amino acids. The J gene is TRBJ2-7, the V gene TRBV9, with a weak D call TRBD2 (6 bases). Sequencing used peripheral blood, obtained 28 days after the second dose of the MenACWY control vaccine. The source of this sequence is an adult who received the MenACWY meningococcal vaccine as a control. CDR3 amino acids: CASSPGDGDYEQYF. The CDR3 DNA is TGTGCCAGCAGCCCGGGGGACGGCGACTACGAGCAGTACTTC.